This TCR beta chain was retrieved from a study of cytomegalovirus exposure and HLA in healthy donors. Study-wide context: The same platform was used for the 130 or so validation repertoires as for the 666 first-cohort repertoires, as reported in a later analysis. Findings and caveats of the study: The dataset shows that most TCR sequences were rare, while some public TCRs occurred in many donors.

Profiled with immunoSEQ multiplex PCR; TCRdb holds only in-frame clones, not every one. In the table there are about 100,000 clones, about 95% of which are singletons. Points on this clone: The antigen remains unidentified.

This CDR3 is built from 15 residues. The germline V gene encodes CDR1 SGHRS and CDR2 YFSETQ. V was trimmed by 4 bases and J by 10 bases, leaving 18 bases between them. The material sequenced was PBMCs. This chain joins TRBV5-1 and TRBJ1-6, with D perhaps TRBD1 (6 bases). The origin of this receptor is a woman in her late teens or twenties in good health and CMV-seronegative. The CDR3 bases are TGCGCCAGCAGCCCCGAGGGGCAGGGGAACTCACCCCTCCACTTT. Protein product: CASSPEGQGNSPLHF.